The 20 T cell receptor beta chains reported below all come from one sample, sequenced in a study of Graves' ophthalmopathy and Graves' hyperthyroidism (dated by TCRdb to 2016 to 2019). The instrument was an Illumina HiSeq 2000. For repertoire sequencing, TCR beta CDR3 regions were amplified from RNA transcripts. The first round was an RT-PCR using HTBI primers with the Qiagen OneStep RT-PCR kit, and this first round was followed by a second-round multiplex PCR, then size selection and purification. TCRdb ran its own pipeline on the public reads, namely fastp trimming at Q25 and MiXCR clone calling, and kept in-frame beta chains. Rows matching on CDR3 protein sequence are summarized as one entry with the most common DNA and genes. For this sample there are 240,000 or so distinct CDR3 sequences; 45% appear just once. The ten most abundant clones make up roughly 50% of the sample. Sequenced: peripheral blood. These receptors were taken from an adult man with Graves' ophthalmopathy.

The rearrangement links TRBV12-3 or TRBV12-4 to TRBJ2-7; TRBD2 is a possible D gene (7 bases). CDR3 size: 12 residues. Deletions cut 6 bases from V and 6 bases from J, with 12 bases between. The CDR3 is CASSTRGGEQYF. CDR3 bases: TGTGCCAGCAGCACTAGGGGGGGCGAGCAGTACTTC.

Points on this clonotype: A read error may explain this, as a much larger clone is one base away. In this CDR3 the conserved last residue, phenylalanine or tryptophan, is missing, so a read error is likely. This chain uses TRBV15 with TRBJ2-5; D is undetermined. CDR1 is LNHNV, CDR2 YYDKDF, per germline (reference sequence). Trimming removed 0 bases at V and 5 bases at J, with 4 bases between. The CDR3 extends over 12 amino acids. The CDR3 is CATSRDAETQYS. DNA of the CDR3: TGTGCCACCAGCAGAGATGCCGAGACCCAGTACTCC.

The chain employs TRBV7-3 and TRBJ2-2; D unclear. Germline V gene data show CDR1 as SGHTA and CDR2 as FQGTGA. The CDR3 loop spans 15 amino acids. Trimming removed 4 bases from V and 2 bases from J, with 11 bases in between. DNA for the CDR3: TGTGCCAGCAGCTCAACACGGAGCAACACCGGGGAGCTGTTTTTT. The encoded protein is CASSSTRSNTGELFF.

To note about this clonotype: A read error may be the cause here, since a much bigger clone is one base away. V and J are TRBV12-3 or TRBV12-4 and TRBJ1-5; D gene uncertain. The CDR3 length is 14 residues. DNA for the CDR3: TGTGTCAGCAGCTTCCCTGGTGGAAGAGGGCCCCAGCATTTT. Encoded protein: CVSSFPGGRGPQHF.

The chain recombines TRBV18 with TRBJ2-5; D unclear. Trimming cost V 2 bases and J 4 bases, with 8 bases left between them. CDR1 KGHSH and CDR2 LQKENI come from the germline V gene. CDR3 length: 13 residues. CDR3 residues: CASSPVNGETQYF. CDR3 nucleotide sequence: TGTGCCAGCTCACCAGTCAATGGAGAGACCCAGTACTTC.

This clonotype was seen only a few times. The chain joins TRBV5-1 to TRBJ2-7, with D unclear. The CDR3 length is 14 residues. V was cut by 0 bases and J by 3 bases, with 10 bases left in between. CDR1 is SGHRS and CDR2 is YFSETQ in the germline V gene. CDR3 region: CASSLERLSYEQYF. The CDR3 bases are TGCGCCAGCAGCTTGGAAAGACTGAGCTACGAGCAGTACTTC. Based on the CDR3 plus reference TRBV5-1 and TRBJ2-7, the full variable domain is KAGVTQTPRYLIKTRGQQVTLSCSPISGHRSVSWYQQTPGQGLQFLFEYFSETQRNKGNFPGRFSGRQFSNSRSEMNVSTLELGDSALYLCASSLERLSYEQYFGPGTRLTVT.

This sequence joins TRBV24-1 and TRBJ2-1, with D uncertain. Germline V gene data show CDR1 as KGHDR and CDR2 as SFDVKD. The ends were cut back, 9 bases at V and 5 bases at J, with 7 bases in the middle. The CDR3 consists of 11 residues. The DNA for the CDR3 is TGTGCCACCTCCAGTCACAATGAGCAGTTCTTC. Translated, it gives CATSSHNEQFF.

The J gene is TRBJ1-2, the V gene TRBV10-3, with D hard to call. Germline CDR1 reads ENHRY; CDR2 reads SYGVKD. This CDR3 is 15 amino acids long. Trimming took off 5 bases at V and 4 bases at J, with 17 bases between the two ends. The CDR3 here is CAISSGRLISYGYTF. CDR3 sequence (DNA): TGTGCCATCAGTTCCGGGAGACTAATTTCCTATGGCTACACCTTC.

The chain is built from TRBV29-1 and TRBJ2-5; 9 nucleotides align to TRBD1. Looked up from germline, CDR1 is SQVTM and CDR2 is ANQGSEA. Trimming at V came to 6 bases and at J to 5 bases, leaving 4 bases not matched to a gene. CDR3 length: 12 residues. The CDR3, as DNA: TGCAGCGTACAGGGGGCGGGTGAGACCCAGTACTTC. Its protein product is CSVQGAGETQYF.

This clonotype was counted between two and nine times. The chain uses TRBV2 and TRBJ1-4; 9 nucleotides align to TRBD1. The germline CDR1 and CDR2 sequences are SNHLY and FYNNEI. CDR3 size: 15 residues. V dropped 7 bases and J dropped 6; count of bases not matched to a gene: 9. The CDR3 is CASIQPGQGDEKLFF. For the CDR3, the DNA is TGTGCCAGCATTCAGCCGGGACAGGGCGATGAAAAACTGTTTTTT.

The rearrangement uses TRBV5-8 and TRBJ1-2, with 8 bases identical to TRBD1. This CDR3 is built from 17 residues. V lost 4 bases to trimming and J lost 0 bases; unmatched junction nucleotides: 11. Per germline, CDR1 SGHTS and CDR2 YDEGEE. CDR3 sequence reads: CASSPIAGQEANYGYTF. CDR3 nucleotide sequence: TGTGCCAGCAGCCCGATAGCGGGACAGGAGGCTAACTATGGCTACACCTTC.

Written as DNA, the CDR3 is TGTGCCAGCAGCCCGGCGGGGACAGTGAATCAGCCCCAGCATTTT. It is translated as CASSPAGTVNQPQHF. V usage is TRBV7-9 and J usage is TRBJ1-5; TRBD1 aligns across 7 bases. Germline V gene data show CDR1 as SEHNR and CDR2 as FQNEAQ (reference sequence). J lost 4 bases, V lost 5 bases, and 8 bases had no gene match. The CDR3 loop spans 15 amino acids.

This clonotype was counted only a few times. The chain joins TRBV7-8 to TRBJ2-2; D not resolved. Per the germline V gene, CDR1 is SGHVS and CDR2 is FQNEAQ. The CDR3 has 18 residues. Deletions cut 4 bases from V and 2 bases from J, with 20 bases between. The chain's CDR3 is CASSSQKGFGENTGELFF. The CDR3 coding sequence is TGTGCCAGCAGCTCCCAAAAGGGTTTCGGCGAAAACACCGGGGAGCTGTTTTTT. Supplemented by reference TRBV7-8 and TRBJ2-2, the full variable domain reads GAGVSQSPRYKVAKRGQDVALRCDPISGHVSLFWYQQALGQGPEFLTYFQNEAQLDKSGLPSDRFFAERPEGSVSTLKIQRTQQEDSAVYLCASSSQKGFGENTGELFFGEGSRLTVL.

J is TRBJ2-7 and V is TRBV7-9, with 8 bases that match TRBD1. Trimming cost V 5 bases and J 5 bases; bases outside gene matches: 5. Germline V gene data show CDR1 as SEHNR and CDR2 as FQNEAQ (reference sequence). The CDR3 has 13 amino acids. The CDR3 coding sequence is TGTGCCAGCAGCCCTTCGACAGGGGACGAGCAGTACTTC. Its translation: CASSPSTGDEQYF.

The chain recombines TRBV7-9 with TRBJ1-5; the D is unclear. V shed 5 bases and J shed 1 base, with 15 bases lying between them. Germline CDR1 is SEHNR and CDR2 is FQNEAQ (reference sequence). The CDR3 runs 16 residues. The DNA of the CDR3 is TGTGCCAGCAGCCCACGGGGTGCCCACAGCAATCAGCCCCAGCATTTT. Translation: CASSPRGAHSNQPQHF. Combining the CDR3 with reference TRBV7-9 and TRBJ1-5 gives the whole variable domain DTGVSQNPRHKITKRGQNVTFRCDPISEHNRLYWYRQTLGQGPEFLTYFQNEAQLEKSRLLSDRFSAERPKGSFSTLEIQRTEQGDSAMYLCASSPRGAHSNQPQHFGDGTRLSIL.

This clonotype was observed many times. This sequence joins TRBV15 and TRBJ2-6; D is unresolved. Germline loops: CDR1 LNHNV, CDR2 YYDKDF (reference sequence). V lost 1 base, J lost 0 bases, and 4 bases lay in between. The CDR3 is 15 amino acids. The CDR3 loop is CATSRVGSGANVLTF. In DNA, the CDR3 is TGTGCCACCAGCAGAGTGGGCTCTGGGGCCAACGTCCTGACTTTC.

Ten or more counts support this clonotype. The chain employs TRBV29-1 and TRBJ2-5, with D possibly matching TRBD2 (5 bases). The CDR3 runs 14 residues. Germline V gives CDR1 SQVTM, CDR2 ANQGSEA. The V end was cut by 4 bases, the J end by 4 bases, with 16 bases between. This chain's CDR3 is CSVGALAKSETQYF. In nucleotides, the CDR3 is TGCAGCGTTGGGGCCCTAGCCAAGTCAGAGACCCAGTACTTC.

This clonotype was recorded a few times. J is TRBJ2-7 and V is TRBV10-3; no clear D gene. The germline V gene has CDR1 ENHRY and CDR2 SYGVKD. The CDR3 covers 14 residues. V was pared by 4 bases and J by 3 bases, with 13 bases between. DNA of the CDR3: TGTGCCATCAGTGTAGAGTCGGGTGACTACGAGCAGTACTTC. Its translation: CAISVESGDYEQYF.

The chain uses TRBV9 and TRBJ2-5; 11 bases match TRBD2. The length of the CDR3 is 16 residues. CDR1 is SGDLS and CDR2 is YYNGEE in the germline V gene. Unmatched junction bases numbered 5, after V lost 2 bases and J lost 2 bases. The CDR3 sequence is CASSVTSGDVQETQYF. The CDR3, as DNA: TGTGCCAGCAGCGTGACTAGCGGGGATGTTCAAGAGACCCAGTACTTC. Together with reference TRBV9 and TRBJ2-5, the CDR3 gives the full variable domain: DSGVTQTPKHLITATGQRVTLRCSPRSGDLSVYWYQQSLDQGLQFLIQYYNGEERAKGNILERFSAQQFPDLHSELNLSSLELGDSALYFCASSVTSGDVQETQYFGPGTRLLVL.

Comments on this clonotype: A read error may be the cause here, since a much bigger clone is one base away. The missing conserved phenylalanine or tryptophan at the end of this CDR3 makes a read error likely. The chain is built from TRBV24-1 and TRBJ2-7, with 10 bases matching TRBD2. Germline trimming cut 5 bases from V and 7 bases from J; bases unmatched to any gene: 10. The CDR3 contains 15 residues. In germline, CDR1 is KGHDR, CDR2 SFDVKD. This CDR3 reads CATSVAGGLLREQYL. CDR3 DNA sequence: TGTGCCACCAGTGTAGCGGGGGGCCTGTTACGTGAGCAGTACCTC.